This T cell receptor beta chain was sequenced for a study of T cells expressing NK-cell markers. At the level of the study: Seven HCMV-seropositive donors and one seronegative donor made up the eight sequenced donors. Whole-study findings and limits: The leading position in the CD3+CD56-NKG2C+ fraction of several donors also went to these clonotypes. Among CD8+ T cells from six donors, dominant NKG2C+ clonotypes accounted for about 1.0-7.0%.

TCRdb re-called the 5' RACE reads and catalogs CDR3 proteins one per entry, DNA excluded. The sample table sets out a few hundred thousand distinct CDR3 sequences. Germline V gene data show CDR1 as WNHNN and CDR2 as SYGVQD (reference sequence). This CDR3 comprises 14 residues. Concerning this clonotype: Its cognate antigen is unknown.

The chain couples TRBV10-1 to TRBJ2-5. The TCR was taken from a man between 18 and 69 years old in good health. The sequencing sample was made of blood T cells: a sorted CD56 or NKG2C T cell subset, CD4+ or CD8+ T cells, or bulk PBMC T cells (not recorded which). CDR3 sequence: CASKMGSSRETQYF.